The 18 T cell receptor beta chains below were found in one sample sequenced in a study of blood T cell repertoires in COVID-19 (dated by TCRdb to 2019 to 2021). The library was built by means of the immunoSEQ multiplex PCR assay. TCRdb took this table from immuneACCESS and kept in-frame rearrangements with V and J called. Such tables lack part of the clones; where checked against another copy, unresolved V genes explain under half of the gap, and the rest is unexplained. The table for this sample lists about 98,000 clones; 82% of them were counted only once. Approximately 10% of the sample belongs to the ten largest clones. Source material: peripheral blood. The receptors here all came from a man aged 65-85 years with active or convalescent COVID-19.

As regards this clone: One end of the junction does not line up with germline, which may come from a read error. The rearrangement links TRBV6-2 or TRBV6-3 to TRBJ2-7; 8 nucleotides line up with TRBD1. The CDR3 totals 16 residues. The germline V gene encodes CDR1 MNHEY and CDR2 SVGEGT. The CDR3 DNA reads as TGTGCCAGCAGCTACTGGCTCCGGGGACAGGAGTACGAGCAGTACTTC. As protein: CASSYWLRGQEYEQYF.

The chain carries TRBV7-6 and TRBJ1-4, with TRBD1 as a possible D gene (5 bases). This CDR3 comprises 16 residues. Germline V gene lookup returns CDR1 SGHVS and CDR2 FNYEAQ. Trimming pared 0 bases from V and 5 bases from J, leaving 13 bases between. CDR3 loop: CASSLAGGGGNEKLFF. The CDR3 DNA is TGTGCCAGCAGCTTAGCCGGTGGGGGGGGAAATGAAAAACTGTTTTTT.

The V call is TRBV5-6, the J call TRBJ2-1, with TRBD2 identical over 9 bases. The CDR3 contains 17 residues. J lost 7 bases, V lost 1 base, and 12 bases had no gene match. Germline V gene sequence: CDR1 SGHDT, CDR2 YYEEEE. The chain's CDR3 is CASSLKGGGAFINEQFF. CDR3 sequence (DNA): TGTGCCAGCAGCTTGAAAGGCGGGGGGGCCTTTATAAATGAGCAGTTCTTC.

The genes are TRBV7-9 and TRBJ2-1; 11 bases align to TRBD2. With 4 bases clipped from V and 9 bases from J, the junction kept 11 bases outside the gene matches. Looked up from germline, CDR1 is SEHNR and CDR2 is FQNEAQ (reference sequence). CDR3 length equals 16 residues. The DNA for the CDR3 is TGTGCCAGCAGCTGGGGGACTAGCGGAGCTTACGTTGAGCAGTTCTTC. Amino acid sequence: CASSWGTSGAYVEQFF.

The rearrangement uses TRBV7-9 and TRBJ1-1, with D perhaps matching TRBD1 (5 bases). Germline V gives CDR1 SEHNR, CDR2 FQNEAQ (reference sequence). CDR3 size: 13 residues. Trimming cost V 5 bases and J 4 bases, with 11 bases left between them. The CDR3 protein is CASSNNQGTEAFF. CDR3 nucleotide sequence: TGTGCCAGCAGCAACAACCAGGGCACTGAAGCTTTCTTT. The full variable domain, with the rest looked up from reference TRBV7-9 and TRBJ1-1, is DTGVSQNPRHKITKRGQNVTFRCDPISEHNRLYWYRQTLGQGPEFLTYFQNEAQLEKSRLLSDRFSAERPKGSFSTLEIQRTEQGDSAMYLCASSNNQGTEAFFGQGTRLTVV.

This chain uses TRBV5-1 with TRBJ2-1, with TRBD2 identical over 12 bases. The CDR3 spans 16 residues. V dropped 1 base and J dropped 6; count of bases not matched to a gene: 5. Germline CDR1 is SGHRS and CDR2 is YFSETQ. DNA for the CDR3: TGCGCCAGCAGCTTGCTAGCGGGGGGGCCACTCAATGAGCAGTTCTTC. Translated, it gives CASSLLAGGPLNEQFF.

J is TRBJ2-1 and V is TRBV12-3 or TRBV12-4, with D possibly matching TRBD2 (6 bases). Between the trimmed V and J ends, which lost 5 bases and 10 bases, there was a span of 12 bases. There are 12 residues in the CDR3. Written as DNA, the CDR3 is TGTGCCAGCAGTCGACTAGTTTGGGAGCAGTTCTTC. It yields the protein CASSRLVWEQFF.

V gene TRBV7-9 combines with J gene TRBJ2-3; TRBD1 matches 7 bases. CDR3 length equals 15 residues. The trim removed 7 bases at V and 2 bases at J, leaving 9 bases unmatched. Germline CDR1 is SEHNR and CDR2 is FQNEAQ (reference sequence). CDR3 nucleotides: TGTGCCAGCACCTCTATGGGGACAGTCACAGATACGCAGTATTTT. Protein product: CASTSMGTVTDTQYF.

The genes are TRBV4-1 and TRBJ1-3; no clear D. V was cut by 5 bases and J by 1 base, with 3 bases left in between. The CDR3 spans 12 residues. Germline assignment: CDR1 MGHRA and CDR2 YSYEKL. CDR3 protein: CASSESGNTIYF. DNA for the CDR3: TGCGCCAGCAGCGAGTCTGGAAACACCATATATTTT.

This chain uses TRBV11-2 with TRBJ1-1; unclear D gene. The CDR3 loop spans 14 amino acids. Germline assignment: CDR1 SGHAT and CDR2 FQNNGV. Between the trimmed V and J ends, which lost 2 bases and 1 base, there was a span of 8 bases. In nucleotides, the CDR3 is TGTGCCAGCAGCTTATTCTCGAGGAACACTGAAGCTTTCTTT. Translation: CASSLFSRNTEAFF. The variable domain in full, completed from reference TRBV11-2 and TRBJ1-1, reads EAGVAQSPRYKIIEKRQSVAFWCNPISGHATLYWYQQILGQGPKLLIQFQNNGVVDDSQLPKDRFSAERLKGVDSTLKIQPAKLEDSAVYLCASSLFSRNTEAFFGQGTRLTVV.

In its sample, this clone was seen a few times. DNA for the CDR3: TGTGCCAGCAGCCAAGAGGCCGGGACTAGCGGGGGACAATCCTACAATGAGCAGTTCTTC. Amino acids: CASSQEAGTSGGQSYNEQFF. The chain recombines TRBV3-1 (or the pseudogene TRBV3-2) with TRBJ2-1, with 14 nucleotides matching TRBD2. With V trimmed by 0 bases and J by 1 base, 8 bases remained unmatched. Germline CDR1 LGHDT, CDR2 YNNKEL (reference sequence). The CDR3 covers 20 residues.

This sequence joins TRBV5-1 and TRBJ2-7, with 14 bases lining up with TRBD2. The germline V gene encodes CDR1 SGHRS and CDR2 YFSETQ. V trimming: 3 bases; J trimming: 4 bases; junction bases outside the gene matches: 3. This CDR3 contains 15 residues. CDR3 sequence: CASSSGLAGAYEQYF. The CDR3 nucleotides read TGCGCCAGCAGCTCGGGACTAGCGGGAGCTTACGAGCAGTACTTC.

This rearrangement joins TRBV7-8 to TRBJ2-5; D possibly corresponds to TRBD1 (5 bases). Trimming left V 2 bases short and J 5 bases short, with 15 bases between. The CDR3 length is 15 residues. Per germline, CDR1 SGHVS and CDR2 FQNEAQ. The CDR3 sequence is CASSLRQGSLETQYF. CDR3 nucleotides: TGTGCCAGCAGCTTAAGGCAGGGTTCATTGGAGACCCAGTACTTC.

The CDR3 sequence is CASSYSIAGGLNEQFF. The CDR3, as DNA: TGTGCCAGCAGTTACTCGATTGCGGGGGGGCTCAATGAGCAGTTCTTC. The chain has TRBV6-5 and TRBJ2-1; 9 bases fit TRBD2. The junction had 6 bases not matched to a gene; V was cut back by 0 bases and J by 6 bases. The V gene's germline CDR1 is MNHEY and CDR2 SVGAGI. CDR3 length equals 16 residues.

The chain joins TRBV6-5 to TRBJ1-2; no reliable D call. Trimming shortened V by 6 bases and J by 4 bases, and 18 bases separated the two germline ends. The CDR3 extends over 15 amino acids. Germline V lookup: CDR1 MNHEY, CDR2 SVGAGI. For the CDR3, the DNA is TGTGCCAGCAGACTCGGGCTTACTGCGGGCTATGGCTACACCTTC. Amino acid sequence: CASRLGLTAGYGYTF.

This sequence joins TRBV19 and TRBJ2-5; D possibly corresponds to TRBD2 (7 bases). The length of the CDR3 is 15 residues. V lost 3 bases and J 5 bases, leaving 16 bases between the germline ends. Germline V gene lookup returns CDR1 LNHDA and CDR2 SQIVND (reference sequence). CDR3: CASSISRGARETQYF. In DNA form, the CDR3 reads TGTGCCAGTAGTATTTCCCGGGGGGCCCGGGAGACCCAGTACTTC.

V is TRBV10-3 and J is TRBJ2-5, with 7 bases matching TRBD1. The CDR3 covers 16 residues. CDR1 is ENHRY, CDR2 SYGVKD, per germline. The ends lost 4 bases at V and 5 bases at J; junction bases unmatched: 13. As DNA, the CDR3 is TGTGCCATCAGTGGATCGACAGGGTATGGGACGGAGACCCAGTACTTC. Translating it yields CAISGSTGYGTETQYF.

This clone showed up just once. The CDR3 DNA sequence: TGTGCCAGCACCCCCGACAGGGAAGGCTACGAGCAGTACTTC. As protein: CASTPDREGYEQYF. The rearrangement uses TRBV7-2 and TRBJ2-7, with 7 nucleotides matching TRBD1. Germline CDR1 and CDR2: SGHTA and FQGNSA. J lost 3 bases, V lost 7 bases, and 9 bases had no gene match. This CDR3 spans 14 amino acids. The full variable domain, completed using reference TRBV7-2 and TRBJ2-7, is GAGVSQSPSNKVTEKGKDVELRCDPISGHTALYWYRQSLGQGLEFLIYFQGNSAPDKSGLPSDRFSAERTGGSVSTLTIQRTQQEDSAVYLCASTPDREGYEQYFGPGTRLTVT.